The present T cell receptor (beta chain) was sequenced within a study of shared T cell receptors in the human thymus. Measured with immunoSEQ multiplex PCR; TCRdb has only the in-frame clones, and not every one. The sample has hundreds of thousands of clones; about 90% are singletons. CDR3 size: 15 residues. The V gene's germline CDR1 is SGDLS and CDR2 YYNGEE. Trimming pared 0 bases from V and 2 bases from J, leaving 11 bases between. These sequences were also reported in another study, on human thymus T cells. Turning to that study: The related literature has documented a marked overlap of thymic repertoires among unrelated individuals.

Sequenced material: thymocytes. The TCR was taken from a boy less than two years old with a congenital heart defect. The chain links TRBV9 to TRBJ2-5; the D gene is possibly TRBD1 (6 bases). CDR3 region: CASSVASTGQETQYF. Here the CDR3 DNA reads TGTGCCAGCAGCGTAGCCTCAACAGGGCAAGAGACCCAGTACTTC. Drawing the rest from reference TRBV9 and TRBJ2-5, the complete variable domain is DSGVTQTPKHLITATGQRVTLRCSPRSGDLSVYWYQQSLDQGLQFLIQYYNGEERAKGNILERFSAQQFPDLHSELNLSSLELGDSALYFCASSVASTGQETQYFGPGTRLLVL.